Each of the 29 T cell receptor beta chains below was sequenced from the same sample in a study of T cells after yellow fever vaccination. Using its own MiXCR run on the 5' RACE reads, TCRdb lists one record per CDR3 protein. In the table there are some 300,000 distinct CDR3 sequences, 8.1% of which are singletons. The sample was PBMCs, taken about 41 days after the first yellow fever vaccination. The receptors stem from a man between 18 and 35 years old who received the YFV17D yellow fever vaccine.

J is TRBJ2-1 and V is TRBV2; D remains unclear. This CDR3 is built from 14 residues. Germline lookup yields CDR1 SNHLY and CDR2 FYNNEI. V lost 2 bases and J 4 bases, leaving 9 bases between the germline ends. CDR3 DNA sequence: TGTGCCAGCAGTGAATTCTCCAGATACAATGAGCAGTTCTTC. Protein sequence: CASSEFSRYNEQFF.

This clonotype occurred many times. The chain carries TRBV12-3 or TRBV12-4 and TRBJ2-1, with 7 bases that match TRBD1. The CDR3 is 11 amino acids. Unmatched junction bases numbered 8, after V lost 6 bases and J lost 15 bases. The chain's CDR3 is CASSPDRDLFF. CDR3 DNA: TGTGCCAGCAGCCCTGACAGGGATCTGTTCTTC.

The table lists this clonotype with many counts. The gene calls are TRBV11-2 and TRBJ2-6, with no clear D. In germline, CDR1 is SGHAT, CDR2 FQNNGV. This CDR3 is 14 amino acids long. V dropped 5 bases and J dropped 0 bases, with 5 bases sitting between them. The CDR3 loop is CASSESSGANVLTF. CDR3 DNA: TGTGCCAGCAGCGAATCCTCTGGGGCCAACGTCCTGACTTTC.

This clonotype was observed at least ten times. This chain connects TRBV5-1 to TRBJ1-4, with D uncertain. CDR3 length: 15 amino acids. CDR1 SGHRS and CDR2 YFSETQ come from the germline V gene. Trimming took off 5 bases at V and 6 bases at J, with 17 bases between the two ends. DNA of the CDR3: TGCGCCAGCAGTAGGTCCAACCCGGGTGATGAAAAACTGTTTTTT. Translation gives CASSRSNPGDEKLFF. The full variable domain, completed using reference TRBV5-1 and TRBJ1-4, is KAGVTQTPRYLIKTRGQQVTLSCSPISGHRSVSWYQQTPGQGLQFLFEYFSETQRNKGNFPGRFSGRQFSNSRSEMNVSTLELGDSALYLCASSRSNPGDEKLFFGSGTQLSVL.

The genes are TRBV29-1 and TRBJ2-3; D is perhaps TRBD1 (5 bases). The CDR3 runs 16 residues. Germline CDR1 and CDR2: SQVTM and ANQGSEA. Trimming left V 6 bases short and J 1 base short, with 20 bases between. CDR3 coding DNA: TGCAGCGTGGCAGGGTTAAAGGATGTCGGCACAGATACGCAGTATTTT. It codes for CSVAGLKDVGTDTQYF.

CDR3 DNA sequence: TGTGCCAGCAGCCAACTGGGGAAGCAGCCCTATAATTCACCCCTCCACTTT. It is translated as CASSQLGKQPYNSPLHF. V gene TRBV16 combines with J gene TRBJ1-6, with D uncertain. Germline V CDR1 and CDR2: KGHSY, FQNENV. Trimming removed 2 bases at V and 2 bases at J, with 13 bases between. The CDR3 sequence is 17 residues long.

This clonotype was seen a few times. The chain carries TRBV10-3 and TRBJ1-4; D call uncertain. This CDR3 spans 15 amino acids. The germline CDR1 and CDR2 sequences are ENHRY and SYGVKD. V lost 10 bases, J lost 0 bases, and 15 bases lay in between. The DNA for the CDR3 is TGTGCCACCTGTCGTAGCATGGCAACTAATGAAAAACTGTTTTTT. Translation gives CATCRSMATNEKLFF.

This chain links TRBV7-9 with TRBJ2-6; unclear D gene. The CDR3 contains 17 residues. Trimming took off 1 base at V and 0 bases at J, with 10 bases between the two ends. Per the germline V gene, CDR1 is SEHNR and CDR2 is FQNEAQ (reference sequence). The CDR3 spells CASSLVGKSSGANVLTF. CDR3 nucleotides: TGTGCCAGCAGCTTAGTCGGAAAGAGCTCTGGGGCCAACGTCCTGACTTTC.

The chain employs TRBV6-5 and TRBJ1-1; D is undetermined. The CDR3 sequence is 13 residues long. Trimming cost V 2 bases and J 6 bases, with 10 bases left between them. Germline-derived CDR1 and CDR2 are MNHEY and SVGAGI. Written as DNA, the CDR3 is TGTGCCAGCAGTTACGTGGCAGGATCTGAAGCTTTCTTT. Translating gives CASSYVAGSEAFF.

A few counts support this clonotype. The genes are TRBV5-1 and TRBJ1-4; 9 bases are shared with TRBD1. The CDR3 is 15 residues long. Germline V gene lookup returns CDR1 SGHRS and CDR2 YFSETQ. J gave up 4 bases and V 4 bases, and 5 bases lay outside the gene matches. CDR3 residues: CASSRRGQGNEKLFF. The CDR3 region has the DNA TGCGCCAGCAGCCGTAGGGGACAGGGTAATGAAAAACTGTTTTTT.

This clonotype has ten or more counts. The chain employs TRBV15 and TRBJ2-5; the D call may be TRBD1 or TRBD2 (5 bases each). The V end was cut by 0 bases, the J end by 5 bases, with 10 bases between. The CDR3 covers 14 residues. The V gene's germline CDR1 is LNHNV and CDR2 YYDKDF (reference sequence). CDR3 protein: CATSRDRAGETQYF. In nucleotides, the CDR3 is TGTGCCACCAGCAGAGACAGGGCGGGTGAGACCCAGTACTTC.

Many counts were recorded for this clonotype. The V call is TRBV20-1, the J call TRBJ2-5; TRBD1 is a possible D gene (5 bases). Trimming took off 5 bases at V and 5 bases at J, with 21 bases between the two ends. The CDR3 covers 15 residues. Germline V CDR1 and CDR2: DFQATT, SNEGSKA (reference sequence). CDR3 residues: CSASVPRQIRETQYF. The CDR3 coding sequence is TGCAGTGCTTCAGTTCCCCGACAGATTCGGGAGACCCAGTACTTC.

There are many counts of this clonotype. The junction differs from germline at one of its ends, possibly a read error. The chain recombines TRBV5-1 with TRBJ2-3; D possibly corresponds to TRBD2 (6 bases). From germline, CDR1 is SGHRS and CDR2 YFSETQ. This CDR3 has 14 residues. The CDR3 is CASRAGTSTDTQYF. In nucleotides, the CDR3 is TGTGCCAGCAGGGCCGGGACTAGCACAGATACGCAGTATTTT.

This clonotype has a handful of counts. This chain links TRBV28 with TRBJ1-2; a possible D gene is TRBD1 (6 bases). The CDR3 is 18 residues long. Between the trimmed V and J ends, which lost 4 bases and 3 bases, there was a span of 24 bases. Germline V CDR1 and CDR2: MDHEN, SYDVKM. CDR3 in amino acids: CASSSFYPHREGYYGYTF. The CDR3 region has the DNA TGTGCCAGCAGTTCCTTCTACCCTCACAGGGAAGGGTACTATGGCTACACCTTC.

This clonotype has only a few counts. This chain links TRBV19 with TRBJ2-3; 7 nucleotides agree with TRBD1. Trimming at V came to 3 bases and at J to 2 bases, leaving 2 bases not matched to a gene. The germline V gene has CDR1 LNHDA and CDR2 SQIVND (reference sequence). CDR3 size: 14 residues. DNA of the CDR3: TGTGCCAGTAGTATCGGACAGGACACAGATACGCAGTATTTT. Amino acids: CASSIGQDTDTQYF.

This clonotype was detected only a few times. The chain is built from TRBV27 and TRBJ2-7; perhaps TRBD1 as D (6 bases). Between the trimmed V and J ends, which lost 4 bases and 5 bases, there was a span of 18 bases. CDR1 is MNHEY, CDR2 SMNVEV, per germline (reference sequence). The CDR3 consists of 15 residues. Written as DNA, the CDR3 is TGTGCCAGCAGTTCTACCTACAGGGTGAGGAACGAGCAGTACTTC. Its translation is CASSSTYRVRNEQYF.

V gene TRBV2 combines with J gene TRBJ2-1, with a possible D match to TRBD2 (5 bases). Per the germline V gene, CDR1 is SNHLY and CDR2 is FYNNEI. The CDR3 spans 16 residues. V was shortened by 7 bases and J by 1 base, with 17 bases between the two germline ends. CDR3 region: CASTRGKMMSYNEQFF. CDR3 DNA: TGTGCCAGCACTAGAGGGAAGATGATGTCCTACAATGAGCAGTTCTTC.

This clonotype was observed many times. The chain uses TRBV7-2 and TRBJ1-2, with TRBD1 as a possible D gene (5 bases). Germline values: CDR1 SGHTA, CDR2 FQGNSA. Trimming took 5 bases from V and 5 from J, leaving 12 bases between them. The CDR3 is 13 amino acids. CDR3: CASSRDQTYGYTF. CDR3 in DNA: TGTGCCAGCAGCCGGGACCAAACTTATGGCTACACCTTC.

This clonotype appeared a few times. The chain recombines TRBV29-1 with TRBJ1-2; unclear D gene. CDR1 and CDR2 from the germline V gene are SQVTM and ANQGSEA. V was cut by 3 bases and J by 6 bases, with 20 bases left in between. This CDR3 is 15 amino acids long. The CDR3 loop reads CSVDRGGIGSDGYTF. CDR3 nucleotide sequence: TGCAGCGTTGATCGAGGCGGAATTGGGTCGGATGGCTACACCTTC.

The rearrangement links TRBV5-5 to TRBJ2-5, with 7 bases fitting TRBD2. Germline trimming cut 4 bases from V and 6 bases from J; bases unmatched to any gene: 9. CDR1 SGHKS and CDR2 YYEKEE come from the germline V gene (reference sequence). The CDR3 covers 14 residues. In DNA, the CDR3 is TGTGCCAGCAGCCTGGGGGGGGAGACTAAGACCCAGTACTTC. Its protein product is CASSLGGETKTQYF. Using reference TRBV5-5 and TRBJ2-5 for the parts outside the CDR3, the full variable domain is DAGVTQSPTHLIKTRGQQVTLRCSPISGHKSVSWYQQVLGQGPQFIFQYYEKEERGRGNFPDRFSARQFPNYSSELNVNALLLGDSALYLCASSLGGETKTQYFGPGTRLLVL.

The chain uses TRBV2 and TRBJ1-5, with D uncertain. This CDR3 is 13 amino acids long. The germline V gene has CDR1 SNHLY and CDR2 FYNNEI. V was trimmed by 5 bases and J by 7 bases, leaving 12 bases between them. The CDR3 reads CASSPESSQPQHF. In nucleotides, the CDR3 is TGTGCCAGCAGTCCTGAGAGTAGCCAGCCCCAGCATTTT. The full variable domain, in which reference TRBV2 and TRBJ1-5 provide the parts outside the CDR3, is EPEVTQTPSHQVTQMGQEVILRCVPISNHLYFYWYRQILGQKVEFLVSFYNNEISEKSEIFDDQFSVERPDGSNFTLKIRSTKLEDSAMYFCASSPESSQPQHFGDGTRLSIL.

This clonotype was recorded at least ten times. The rearrangement uses TRBV20-1 and TRBJ1-2, with 7 bases aligning to TRBD1. The length of the CDR3 is 16 residues. V dropped 0 bases and J dropped 7; count of bases not matched to a gene: 14. Germline V gene sequence: CDR1 DFQATT, CDR2 SNEGSKA (reference sequence). CDR3 nucleotide sequence: TGCAGTGCTAGAGATCTCGGACAGGCGCTGAAAGGTGGCTACACCTTC. It is translated as CSARDLGQALKGGYTF.

Only a few counts were recorded for this clonotype. The chain combines TRBV15 with TRBJ2-7, with 8 bases aligning to TRBD1. This CDR3 is built from 16 residues. V shed 0 bases, J shed 7 bases, and the junction held 11 bases outside the gene matches. The germline CDR1 and CDR2 sequences are LNHNV and YYDKDF (reference sequence). The CDR3 spells CATSRDYLDRVGEQYV. Written as DNA, the CDR3 is TGTGCCACCAGCAGAGATTACCTGGACAGGGTGGGAGAGCAGTACGTC.

This clonotype has just a few counts. This chain joins TRBV2 and TRBJ2-5, with D uncertain. Germline CDR1 reads SNHLY; CDR2 reads FYNNEI. There are 14 residues in the CDR3. The V and J ends lost 4 bases and 5 bases respectively, with 14 bases between them. CDR3 in DNA: TGTGCCAGCAGTGGGACGTCCCCGGAGGAGACCCAGTACTTC. It yields the protein CASSGTSPEETQYF.

The chain carries TRBV18 and TRBJ1-5, with D hard to call. This CDR3 has 15 residues. With 1 base removed from V and 5 bases from J, the gap between germline ends came to 12 bases. The V gene's germline CDR1 is KGHSH and CDR2 LQKENI. CDR3 sequence (DNA): TGTGCCAGCTCACCACGAGGTTTGGGGTATCAGCCCCAGCATTTT. Protein: CASSPRGLGYQPQHF.

This clonotype was counted many times. This rearrangement joins TRBV5-1 to TRBJ2-7; D unclear. Trimming pared 0 bases from V and 7 bases from J, leaving 5 bases between. CDR1 and CDR2 (germline): SGHRS, YFSETQ. There are 11 residues in the CDR3. The CDR3 sequence is CASSLAREQYF. In DNA form, the CDR3 reads TGCGCCAGCAGCTTGGCACGGGAGCAGTACTTC.

The chain employs TRBV5-4 and TRBJ2-5; TRBD1 matches at 9 bases. Losses at the gene ends were 4 bases for V and 5 bases for J; bases not matched to a gene: 9. The CDR3 is 15 residues long. Germline V gives CDR1 SGHNT, CDR2 YYREEE (reference sequence). CDR3 loop: CASSDRGIGQETQYF. CDR3 DNA sequence: TGTGCCAGCAGCGACAGGGGGATCGGGCAGGAGACCCAGTACTTC.

This clonotype was counted only a few times. The V gene is TRBV12-3 or TRBV12-4, the J gene TRBJ1-5; possibly TRBD1 for D (6 bases). This CDR3 spans 15 amino acids. The V end lost 4 bases, the J end lost 2 bases, and 12 bases lay between the germline ends. In DNA form, the CDR3 reads TGTGCCAGCAGTTCCCGGGACATGGGCAATCAGCCCCAGCATTTT. Translating gives CASSSRDMGNQPQHF.

Ten or more counts support this clonotype. This chain joins TRBV7-2 and TRBJ2-3; 10 bases agree with TRBD2. There are 16 residues in the CDR3. V lost 6 bases and J lost 2; bases outside the gene matches: 8. CDR1 and CDR2 from the germline V gene are SGHTA and FQGNSA. CDR3 coding DNA: TGTGCCAGCAGGGAAGCCGGGACTAGCGTCACAGATACGCAGTATTTT. Its protein is CASREAGTSVTDTQYF. The full variable domain, completed using reference TRBV7-2 and TRBJ2-3, is GAGVSQSPSNKVTEKGKDVELRCDPISGHTALYWYRQSLGQGLEFLIYFQGNSAPDKSGLPSDRFSAERTGGSVSTLTIQRTQQEDSAVYLCASREAGTSVTDTQYFGPGTRLTVL.